This entry lists 20 T cell receptor beta chains sequenced from one sample in a study of T cells in Graves' hyperthyroidism and ophthalmopathy (dated by TCRdb to the late 2010s). Library generation was performed with multiplex PCR. Sequencing relied on an Illumina HiSeq 2000. The TCR beta CDR3 regions were amplified from RNA transcripts. The TCR CDR3 was subjected to a first round of RT-PCR using the HTBI primer set and the Qiagen OneStep RT-PCR kit. TCRdb reprocessing: public reads trimmed at Q25 with fastp, clones called with MiXCR, in-frame beta chains kept. One record per CDR3 amino acid sequence lists the most common genes and DNA. This sample gives about 840,000 distinct CDR3 sequences in total; over 35% of them show up just once. Jointly, the top ten make up 8.9% of the sample. Sample: blood. These receptors all come from a man aged 18 to 30 with Graves' hyperthyroidism.

The chain couples TRBV9 to TRBJ1-5; D is perhaps TRBD1 (5 bases). V lost 0 bases and J 5 bases, leaving 12 bases between the germline ends. The CDR3 spans 15 residues. Germline V CDR1 and CDR2: SGDLS, YYNGEE. DNA of the CDR3: TGTGCCAGCAGCGTAGACGGGACGAAGGATCAGCCCCAGCATTTT. The encoded protein is CASSVDGTKDQPQHF.

This chain links TRBV7-9 with TRBJ2-7; TRBD2 matches at 8 bases. Germline V CDR1 and CDR2: SEHNR, FQNEAQ (reference sequence). V lost 8 bases to trimming and J lost 2 bases; unmatched junction nucleotides: 8. The CDR3 length is 14 residues. CDR3 sequence reads: CASSPTSDTYEQYF. The CDR3 nucleotides read TGTGCCAGCTCCCCGACTAGCGATACCTACGAGCAGTACTTC.

This clonotype was detected a few times. The rearrangement uses TRBV3-1 and TRBJ1-1; no reliable D call. V dropped 0 bases and J dropped 3 bases, with 2 bases sitting between them. This CDR3 region has 12 residues. Germline CDR1 LGHDT, CDR2 YNNKEL (reference sequence). The CDR3 DNA reads as TGTGCCAGCAGCCAAGATTACACTGAAGCTTTCTTT. It is translated as CASSQDYTEAFF.

Details on this clonotype: This may stem from a read error, because a much larger clone lies one nucleotide away. This CDR3 reads CASSVAAGQVQSYTF. In DNA, the CDR3 is TGTGCCAGCAGCGTAGCGGCGGGACAGGTGCAGAGCTACACCTTC. This chain joins TRBV9 and TRBJ1-2, with TRBD1 identical over 8 bases. V shed 0 bases and J 9 bases; nucleotides not matched to a gene: 10. CDR1 and CDR2 from the germline V gene are SGDLS and YYNGEE. CDR3 length equals 15 residues.

This clonotype was found a few times. The rearrangement joins TRBV6-5 to TRBJ2-5, with D tentatively TRBD1 (5 bases). The V gene lost 2 bases and the J gene lost 2 bases, with 12 bases spanning the gap. Germline assignment: CDR1 MNHEY and CDR2 SVGAGI. The CDR3 totals 15 residues. This chain's CDR3 is CASSYDPGLQETQYF. As DNA, the CDR3 is TGTGCCAGCAGTTACGATCCAGGGTTACAAGAGACCCAGTACTTC.

The sample holds a few counts of this clonotype. CDR3 in DNA: TGTGCCAGCAGTTTAACCCCGGCTGGCGAAAAACTGTTTTTT. Translation gives CASSLTPAGEKLFF. V and J are TRBV12-3 or TRBV12-4 and TRBJ1-4; no reliable D call. CDR3 size: 14 residues. Trimming shortened V by 2 bases and J by 8 bases, and 12 bases separated the two germline ends.

The rearrangement links TRBV5-8 to TRBJ2-5, with 8 bases identical to TRBD2. V shed 5 bases and J 7 bases; nucleotides not matched to a gene: 10. The CDR3 sequence is 14 residues long. From germline, CDR1 is SGHTS and CDR2 YDEGEE. As DNA, the CDR3 is TGTGCCAGCAGTTTCATCGGGAGGGACGGGACCCAGTACTTC. Residues: CASSFIGRDGTQYF.

CDR3 sequence reads: CASQPLHF. In DNA form, the CDR3 reads TGCGCCAGCCAACCCCTCCACTTT. This sequence joins TRBV10-2 and TRBJ1-6; no reliable D call. The germline V gene encodes CDR1 WSHSY and CDR2 SAAADI. Trimming took 8 bases from V and 12 from J, leaving 2 bases between them. The CDR3 runs 8 residues.

There are a few counts of this clonotype. CDR3 sequence (DNA): TGTGCCAGCAGCCGTGACGGAAACTCTGGAAACACCATATATTTT. This gives the protein CASSRDGNSGNTIYF. The rearrangement links TRBV7-9 to TRBJ1-3; D is ambiguous. Germline V gene data show CDR1 as SEHNR and CDR2 as FQNEAQ (reference sequence). The V and J ends lost 5 bases and 0 bases respectively, with 11 bases between them. The CDR3 is 15 residues long.

This clonotype was recorded many times. This chain uses TRBV13 with TRBJ1-6; no definite D call. Trimming cost V 3 bases and J 8 bases, with 5 bases left between them. CDR3 length: 12 amino acids. Germline V gene lookup returns CDR1 PRHDT and CDR2 FYEKMQ (reference sequence). CDR3 in DNA: TGTGCCAGCAGCTTCGAGGATTCACCCCTCCACTTT. This gives the protein CASSFEDSPLHF.

The V gene is TRBV7-3, the J gene TRBJ1-2; possible D gene TRBD1, 5 bases. Germline V lookup: CDR1 SGHTA, CDR2 FQGTGA. V lost 2 bases to trimming and J lost 11 bases, with 12 bases between them. This CDR3 is 12 amino acids long. CDR3 amino acids: CASSLGSREYTF. For the CDR3, the DNA is TGTGCCAGCAGCTTAGGGTCCAGGGAATACACCTTC.

The J gene is TRBJ2-5, the V gene TRBV6-1; tentatively, D is TRBD2 (5 bases). V lost 5 bases and J 3 bases, leaving 10 bases between the germline ends. The CDR3 consists of 13 residues. Germline values: CDR1 MNHNS, CDR2 SASEGT. The CDR3 coding sequence is TGTGCCAGCAGTCGACTACGAAAAGAGACCCAGTACTTC. Protein product: CASSRLRKETQYF.

Ten or more counts support this clonotype. The V gene is TRBV10-3, the J gene TRBJ2-7; D is unclear. V shed 4 bases and J shed 4 bases, with 5 bases lying between them. Per the germline V gene, CDR1 is ENHRY and CDR2 is SYGVKD. The CDR3 is 11 residues long. Here the CDR3 reads CAISAGYEQYF. Here the CDR3 DNA reads TGTGCCATCAGTGCTGGATACGAGCAGTACTTC.

This clonotype has ten or more counts. The rearrangement uses TRBV20-1 and TRBJ2-7; 9 nucleotides match TRBD1. The CDR3 length is 13 residues. Unmatched junction bases numbered 6, after V lost 4 bases and J lost 5 bases. Germline assignment: CDR1 DFQATT and CDR2 SNEGSKA (reference sequence). CDR3 DNA sequence: TGCAGTGCTACCCGACAGGGGGGCCACGAGCAGTACTTC. This translates into CSATRQGGHEQYF.

This sequence joins TRBV7-9 and TRBJ2-7; 12 bases agree with TRBD1. The germline V gene has CDR1 SEHNR and CDR2 FQNEAQ (reference sequence). This CDR3 comprises 16 residues. V trimming: 5 bases; J trimming: 4 bases; junction bases outside the gene matches: 9. CDR3 nucleotide sequence: TGTGCCAGCAGCCGCCCCCGGGACAGGGGGCTATACGAGCAGTACTTC. Translated, it gives CASSRPRDRGLYEQYF.

V gene TRBV12-3 or TRBV12-4 combines with J gene TRBJ2-7; possibly TRBD1 for D (5 bases). The V and J ends lost 4 bases and 7 bases respectively, with 8 bases between them. The CDR3 has 11 amino acids. CDR3 nucleotides: TGTGCCAGCAGTTCCCGACAGGAGCAGTACTTC. Translating gives CASSSRQEQYF.

This clonotype was picked up a small number of times. V and J are TRBV9 and TRBJ1-1; D is ambiguous. The germline gives CDR1 SGDLS, CDR2 YYNGEE. This CDR3 is 13 amino acids long. V was shortened by 0 bases and J by 6 bases, with 9 bases between the two germline ends. The DNA for the CDR3 is TGTGCCAGCAGCGTAGATATGACCTCTGAAGCTTTCTTT. Its protein product is CASSVDMTSEAFF.

This clonotype occurred many times. The rearrangement uses TRBV15 and TRBJ2-5, with D uncertain. The germline V gene encodes CDR1 LNHNV and CDR2 YYDKDF (reference sequence). CDR3 length equals 15 residues. Deletions cut 0 bases from V and 5 bases from J, with 13 bases between. The CDR3 here is CATSRDTESGETQYF. In DNA, the CDR3 is TGTGCCACCAGCAGAGACACAGAATCCGGTGAGACCCAGTACTTC.

The rearrangement uses TRBV11-2 and TRBJ1-6; the D is unclear. CDR1 is SGHAT, CDR2 FQNNGV, per germline. Trimming took 1 base from V and 7 from J, leaving 11 bases between them. This CDR3 has 15 amino acids. DNA for the CDR3: TGTGCCAGCAGCTTAGCACCGGGGTGGAATTCACCCCTCCACTTT. Amino acids: CASSLAPGWNSPLHF.

This chain joins TRBV7-6 and TRBJ1-4; D is unclear. Germline V gives CDR1 SGHVS, CDR2 FNYEAQ. This CDR3 has 16 residues. The V and J ends lost 5 bases and 3 bases respectively, with 16 bases between them. The CDR3 DNA is TGTGCCAGCAGCCCCGGGAGGGAGGGTGCTAATGAAAAACTGTTTTTT. Translated: CASSPGREGANEKLFF.